The clone carrying this TCR beta chain was counted ten times or more. What it binds is unknown. The V segment lost 4 bases and the J segment 6 bases; nucleotides outside the gene matches: 4. Germline values: CDR1 SGHRS, CDR2 YFSETQ. The CDR3 runs to 13 residues. Uncontrolled infection, other autoimmune disease, pregnancy or lactation disqualified patients from enrolment. Clinical symptoms, serum thyroxine, TRAb, thyroid ultrasound and orbital computed tomography informed diagnoses. This sample was included in a study of T cells in Graves' hyperthyroidism and ophthalmopathy. The study's findings and limits: Blood held most thyroid clonotypes expanded above 0.001 frequency.

RNA transcripts gave rise to amplified TCR beta CDR3 regions. First-round RT-PCR targeting the TCR CDR3 was performed with the HTBI primer set. TCRdb recomputed calls from the multiplex PCR reads with MiXCR, one row per CDR3 protein. Of around 100,000 distinct CDR3 sequences in the sample, 47% were seen once. Sequencing was carried out using blood. The chain recombines TRBV5-1 with TRBJ2-7; 10 bases fit TRBD2. The receptor's source is a man aged 35-49 years with Graves' hyperthyroidism. The CDR3 sequence: CASSLAGVTEQYF. DNA for the CDR3: TGCGCCAGCAGCCTAGCGGGGGTAACCGAGCAGTACTTC.